A selection of T cell receptor beta chains follows, all from one sample in a study of tumor-infiltrating lymphocytes in primary liver carcinoma. TCRdb fed the multiplex PCR reads into MiXCR, producing one record per CDR3 protein. The table has fewer than 350,000 distinct CDR3 sequences, 60% to 80% seen once. The sequencing input was peripheral blood. The receptor source for this set is a man aged 35-49 years with primary liver carcinoma and hepatitis B virus infection. Both conserved end residues are part of each CDR3.

J,V,CDR3
TRBJ2-3,TRBV5-5,CASSLEPSGSEYRQYF
TRBJ2-3,TRBV29-1,CSSGGGSFTDTQYF
TRBJ2-4,TRBV14,CASSQTQGFGAKNIQYF
TRBJ2-7,TRBV10-3,CAISGGTPYEQYF
TRBJ1-5,TRBV28,CARTPTMRYQPQHF
TRBJ2-2,TRBV12-3/TRBV12-4,CASSLYSGRAGELFF
TRBJ1-1,TRBV4-2,CASSQVVPGASEEAFF
TRBJ2-4,TRBV5-6,CASRRSTGPQYF
TRBJ2-1,TRBV6-6,CASTRGGREYNEQFF
TRBJ2-7,TRBV6-5,CASNYRTGGIEQYF
TRBJ1-2,TRBV5-5,CASSLDGEGSLTYTF
TRBJ2-2,TRBV5-4,CAFNRDTNTGELFF
TRBJ2-1,TRBV7-3,CASSLGLGFGEQFF
TRBJ2-1,TRBV11-1,CASSLLGIYNEQLF
TRBJ2-1,TRBV28,CASSPTGTSGGSYNEQFF
TRBJ2-1,TRBV30,CAWSAGMRNEQFF
TRBJ2-7,TRBV19,CASNPTGMGYEQYF
TRBJ2-4,TRBV12-3/TRBV12-4,CTSRPPGTSGSGKNIQYF
TRBJ2-5,TRBV5-1,CASNPGLGTQETQYF
TRBJ2-7,TRBV6-2/TRBV6-3,CASSYVGFGEQYF
TRBJ2-7,TRBV6-5,CASSQTPGLVSYEQYF
TRBJ2-2,TRBV29-1,CSKQAYTGELFF
TRBJ2-3,TRBV5-1,CASSRDQGTQYF
TRBJ2-1,TRBV4-1,CASSQVDTGFPSNEQFF
TRBJ2-7,TRBV7-8,CASSSGGALVGEVYEQYF
TRBJ2-7,TRBV11-2,CASNLMGVSYEQYF
TRBJ2-7,TRBV2,CASSERSYEQYF
TRBJ1-3,TRBV12-3/TRBV12-4,CTSSGNSGNTIYF
TRBJ2-3,TRBV7-9,CASSLEGTFTDTQYF
TRBJ2-2,TRBV5-5,CASSWRGGGLSGELFF
TRBJ2-2,TRBV5-5,CASSLSSTGGSFGVELFF
TRBJ2-5,TRBV4-2,CASSQEFGIGGAGHQETQYF